This T cell receptor (beta chain) derives from a study of T cells in Graves' hyperthyroidism and ophthalmopathy. There are many counts of this clonotype. Its specificity is not known. Study-wide findings and caveats: Classification by a 13 V-J model distinguished ophthalmopathy from stable hyperthyroidism. Peripheral blood also featured most of the thyroid clonotypes expanded above 0.001.

Using RNA transcripts as the source, TCR beta CDR3 regions were amplified. The HTBI set primed first-round TCR CDR3 RT-PCR. From the multiplex PCR reads, TCRdb called clonotypes with MiXCR, one entry per CDR3 protein. Of about 500,000 distinct CDR3 sequences in the sample, about 45% were seen once. Germline V gene data show CDR1 as SGHTA and CDR2 as FQGNSA. V gave up 1 base and J gave up 8 bases, with 11 bases separating them. CDR3 size: 13 residues. Sequencing used peripheral blood or thyroid tissue (not recorded which). The chain uses TRBV7-2 and TRBJ1-2; tentatively, D is TRBD1 (6 bases). This TCR was sampled from an adult woman with Graves' disease, either hyperthyroidism or ophthalmopathy (not recorded which). CDR3 residues: CASSLGQGTGYTF. CDR3 coding DNA: TGTGCCAGCAGCTTAGGTCAGGGGACGGGCTACACCTTC.